This TCR beta chain was documented in a study of memory CD4+ T cells and cytomegalovirus serostatus. Study-level results: Each of 55 to 80 CMV-associated TCRbeta sequences occurred in one to five individuals.

In its sample, this clone was seen a few times. The antigen is unknown. In the original processing: After removing out-of-frame reads, approximately 2 million distinct TCRbeta sequences remained. The repertoire was sequenced with immunoSEQ multiplex PCR; TCRdb's copy has only in-frame clones and lacks some. D and trimming were read from the DNA, whereas the V and J calls and clone size are those reported in that table. The table has about 50,000 clones, roughly 80% seen once. Germline CDR1 reads SQVTM; CDR2 reads ANQGSEA. CDR3 length equals 14 residues. J was trimmed by 4 bases and V by 1 base; bases with no gene match: 5. Single viable CD3+CD4+CD8-CD45RO+ cells were sorted as the memory CD4+ T cells. Total CD4+ T cells were enriched by CD4 positive selection.

The receptor's source is an adult in good health and CMV-seronegative. The sequenced sample consisted of memory CD4+ T cells from blood. The genes are TRBV29-1 and TRBJ1-2; 8 bases fit TRBD1. CDR3 sequence: CSVEVAGGLYGYTF. Written as DNA, the CDR3 is TGCAGCGTTGAAGTAGCAGGGGGCCTCTATGGCTACACCTTC.